This T cell receptor (beta chain) was sequenced during a study of cytomegalovirus exposure and HLA in healthy donors. The study, taken as a whole, reports: TCR sequences were mostly rare, though some public TCRs occurred in many donors.

Points on this clone: Antigen specificity is unknown.

The repertoire was sequenced with immunoSEQ multiplex PCR; TCRdb's copy has only in-frame clones and lacks some. Of tens of thousands of clones listed, roughly 93% are singletons. Trimming removed 5 bases from V and 4 bases from J; junction bases left unmatched: 0. The germline gives CDR1 SGHRS, CDR2 YFSETQ. This CDR3 region has 12 residues. The clonotype was recovered from a young man in good health and CMV-seronegative. Sequenced input: PBMCs. The V and J genes are TRBV5-1 and TRBJ2-7, with TRBD1 matching over 10 bases. Here the CDR3 reads CASRGQGYEQYF. The CDR3 DNA sequence: TGCGCCAGCAGGGGACAGGGGTACGAGCAGTACTTC.